These T cell receptor beta chains were read from a single sample in a study of blood T cell repertoires in COVID-19. The table came from immunoSEQ multiplex PCR; TCRdb's copy has only in-frame clones and leaves some out. The sample holds 70,000 to 85,000 clones, roughly four fifths seen once. The material sequenced was peripheral blood. Receptor source: a man aged 55-75 years with acute or convalescent COVID-19. Each CDR3 is given with its conserved first and last residue. D genes are given only for firm matches. Some rows mark clone size as missing; the rest say once, few, many or name a class of expanded clone.

D gene,J gene,clone size,V gene,CDR3 DNA,CDR3 protein
TRBD1,TRBJ2-3,once,TRBV24-1,TGTGCCACCGAGGGGGCCGCTACAGATACGCAGTATTTT,CATEGAATDTQYF
TRBD1,TRBJ1-2,few,TRBV27,TGTGCCAGCAGTACCCCGGGACAGGGGATGGGTGGCTACACCTTC,CASSTPGQGMGGYTF
TRBD2,TRBJ2-7,-,TRBV10-3,TGTGCCACGACTAGCGTGGACGAGCAGTACTTC,CATTSVDEQYF
TRBD1,TRBJ2-1,-,TRBV5-1,TGCGCCAGCAGTCCAGACAGGGGTCTCTACAATGAGCAGTTCTTC,CASSPDRGLYNEQFF
-,TRBJ1-1,-,TRBV7-9,TGTGCCAGCAGCTTTTTCGAGGGGACAGAAGCTTTCTTT,CASSFFEGTEAFF
-,TRBJ2-1,-,TRBV7-6,TGTGCCAGCAGCCCACAAAAAGGGGATGAGCAGTTCTTC,CASSPQKGDEQFF
-,TRBJ1-1,-,TRBV5-1,TGCGCCAGCAGAATGGGGACTAACACTGAAGCTTTCTTT,CASRMGTNTEAFF
TRBD2,TRBJ2-7,-,TRBV15,TGTGCCACCAGCAGGGATCCGGGACTAGCGGCCCAGTACTTC,CATSRDPGLAAQYF
-,TRBJ2-7,-,TRBV19,TGTGCCAGTAGTGCCGGGATCTCCTACGAGCAGTACTTC,CASSAGISYEQYF
-,TRBJ2-2,-,TRBV9,TGTGCCAGCAGCGTGACCGCTGGCGGACAGAACACCGGGGAGCTGTTTTTT,CASSVTAGGQNTGELFF
TRBD1,TRBJ1-6,few,TRBV30,TGTGCCTGGAGTGTACGAGGACAGGGGAATTCACCCCTCCACTTT,CAWSVRGQGNSPLHF
-,TRBJ2-3,-,TRBV7-8,TGTGCCAGCAGCCCTCGGGGTCCTAGCACAGATACGCAGTATTTT,CASSPRGPSTDTQYF
-,TRBJ1-2,few,TRBV7-2,TGTGCCAGCAGCCCAGACCAGGGATATGGCTACACCTTC,CASSPDQGYGYTF
TRBD1,TRBJ1-5,-,TRBV7-8,TGTGCCAGCAGGGACCGGGACAGCCATCAGCCCCAGCATTTT,CASRDRDSHQPQHF
TRBD2,TRBJ2-5,-,TRBV28,TGTGCCAGCAGTTCCCCTTCTAGCGGTAAACAAGAGACCCAGTACTTC,CASSSPSSGKQETQYF
-,TRBJ2-2,-,TRBV5-3,TGTGCCAGAAGCCTCGAAGACCGCGGGAACACCGGGGAGCTGTTTTTT,CARSLEDRGNTGELFF
TRBD1,TRBJ2-6,-,TRBV6-5,TGTGCCAGCAGTTACGCACAGGGGGCTGGGGCCAACGTCCTGACTTTC,CASSYAQGAGANVLTF
-,TRBJ1-2,once,TRBV29-1,TGCAGCGTTGGGGACTCTGGGGTTGGCTACACCTTC,CSVGDSGVGYTF
TRBD1,TRBJ1-6,-,TRBV28,TGTGCCAGCGGGCTAATGACAGGGAGAGGGGGATCACCCCTCCACTTT,CASGLMTGRGGSPLHF
TRBD2,TRBJ2-1,few,TRBV28,TGTGCCAGCAGACCATCCGGGACTAGCGGGATATTGTTCTTC,CASRPSGTSGILFF
-,TRBJ1-6,once,TRBV28,TGTGCCAGCACGAAGGGGGGGACTAATTCACCCCTCCACTTT,CASTKGGTNSPLHF
-,TRBJ2-1,-,TRBV11-2,TGTGCCAGCAGCTCGTATGGGGTTGGGGGGAACAATGAGCAGTTCTTC,CASSSYGVGGNNEQFF
TRBD1,TRBJ1-3,few,TRBV14,TGTGCCAGCAGCCAAGGCCCAGCGACAGGGACTGGAAACACCATATATTTT,CASSQGPATGTGNTIYF
-,TRBJ1-1,-,TRBV28,TGTGCCAGCGGCCGTGGGGGGACCGTTGAAGCTTTCTTT,CASGRGGTVEAFF
-,TRBJ2-7,-,TRBV5-6,TGTGCCAGCAGCTCGACGCAGGTCCTCCGAGGGTACGAGCAGTACTTC,CASSSTQVLRGYEQYF
-,TRBJ2-3,-,TRBV4-2,TGTGCCAGCAGCCAAGGTGGGTCAGGCGAATCAGATACGCAGTATTTT,CASSQGGSGESDTQYF
-,TRBJ1-1,-,TRBV7-2,TGTGCCAGCAGCTTAGCGCTCCTTAGCGCTGAAGCTTTCTTT,CASSLALLSAEAFF
TRBD1,TRBJ2-7,-,TRBV7-9,TGTGCCAGCAGCGGTACCGGGACAGGGAGTTTCGAGCAGTACTTC,CASSGTGTGSFEQYF
-,TRBJ1-2,few,TRBV7-9,TGTGCCAGCAGCTTAGGAGAGCCTTCCTATGGCTACACCTTC,CASSLGEPSYGYTF
-,TRBJ1-1,-,TRBV5-4,TGTGCCACAAGGCGGGGGGGCGCCTACACTGAAGCTTTCTTT,CATRRGGAYTEAFF
-,TRBJ2-2,once,TRBV7-9,TGTGCCAGCGGTTTCGGGGGTTCGAACACCGGGGAGCTGTTTTTT,CASGFGGSNTGELFF
TRBD2,TRBJ2-3,-,TRBV6-2/TRBV6-3,TGTGCCAGCAGTTACTCGGGCGGGGGGGCCGCAGATACGCAGTATTTT,CASSYSGGGAADTQYF
-,TRBJ1-1,-,TRBV6-2/TRBV6-3,TGTGCCAGCAGTTTCGTCGTTAACACTGAAGCTTTCTTT,CASSFVVNTEAFF
TRBD1,TRBJ1-6,-,TRBV2,TGTGCCAGCAGACCCGGACAGGGACCTAATTCACCCCTCCACTTT,CASRPGQGPNSPLHF
TRBD1,TRBJ2-2,-,TRBV27,TGTGCCAGCAGTCTTCCGGGACAGGGGGCACGGACCGGGGAGCTGTTTTTT,CASSLPGQGARTGELFF
-,TRBJ1-2,-,TRBV27,TGTGCCAGCAGTTTATCGAGGCAGGGGTTAAGCTACACCTTC,CASSLSRQGLSYTF
TRBD2,TRBJ2-3,-,TRBV7-2,TGTGCCAGCAGCGTTGGACTAGCCACAGATACGCAGTATTTT,CASSVGLATDTQYF
-,TRBJ2-1,few,TRBV19,TGTGCCAGTAGTCAAGCGAGCGGGTCATATGAGCAGTTCTTC,CASSQASGSYEQFF
TRBD2,TRBJ2-3,-,TRBV3-1/TRBV3-2,TGTGCCAGCAGCCCAACCCCTAGCGGGGGCACAGATACGCAGTATTTT,CASSPTPSGGTDTQYF
TRBD1,TRBJ1-2,-,TRBV7-8,TGTGCCAGCAGCTTAGGTCCGGGACAGGGGTTCAATGGCTACACCTTC,CASSLGPGQGFNGYTF
-,TRBJ2-7,-,TRBV5-1,TGCGCCAGCAGAACAGAACCCTCAGAGGAGCAGTACTTC,CASRTEPSEEQYF
TRBD1,TRBJ1-5,-,TRBV4-2,TGTGCCAGCAGCCAATACGGGACAGACAATCAGCCCCAGCATTTT,CASSQYGTDNQPQHF
-,TRBJ2-7,-,TRBV6-5,TGTGCCAGCAGTTACTTAAGCGCGACCTACGAGCAGTACTTC,CASSYLSATYEQYF
TRBD2,TRBJ2-3,-,TRBV5-1,TGCGCCAGCAGAGTGGGGACTAGCGGCCTCACAGATACGCAGTATTTT,CASRVGTSGLTDTQYF
TRBD2,TRBJ2-3,-,TRBV24-1,TGTGCCACACAAGCGGGGGGTGACACAGATACGCAGTATTTT,CATQAGGDTDTQYF
TRBD2,TRBJ2-3,-,TRBV7-2,TGTGCCAGCAGAGATAGCGGGGGGCGGGATACGCAGTATTTT,CASRDSGGRDTQYF
-,TRBJ2-7,-,TRBV20-1,TGCAGTGCTGCTAGTATCTTCGAGCAGTACTTC,CSAASIFEQYF
-,TRBJ1-2,-,TRBV19,TGTGCCAGTTTGCCGGGAGCCGTACCGGGAGGTGGCTACACCTTC,CASLPGAVPGGGYTF
-,TRBJ2-1,-,TRBV7-3,TGTGCCAGCAGGCAGGGGCCTAACAATGAGCAGTTCTTC,CASRQGPNNEQFF